The source of this TCR beta chain is a study of cytomegalovirus exposure and HLA in healthy donors. Libraries were prepared by immunoSEQ multiplex PCR; TCRdb keeps only in-frame clonotypes and omits some of them. The sample lists about 170,000 clones; over 85% were seen once. V lost 5 bases to trimming and J lost 1 base; unmatched junction nucleotides: 3. Germline CDR1 SEHNR, CDR2 FQNEAQ (reference sequence). This CDR3 region has 14 residues. Study conclusions and caveats: Three chains linked to CMV were shown in vitro to be specific for CMV antigens.

The donors were members of the validation cohort comprising over a hundred subjects, separate from the approximately 670-subject first cohort. This clone was found once. As yet, its antigen is unknown. The chain uses TRBV7-9 and TRBJ2-3; 7 nucleotides line up with TRBD1. Specimen: PBMCs. The TCR comes from a man younger than 30 in good health and CMV-seropositive. Here the CDR3 reads CASSIGTGTDTQYF. The CDR3 DNA reads TGTGCCAGCAGCATAGGGACAGGCACAGATACGCAGTATTTT.